The next 30 T cell receptor beta chains were all read from a single sample in a study of beta chain features in type 1 diabetes. What was sequenced were expressed TCRB transcripts, since all of the isolated RNA had been reverse transcribed. The protocol was immunoSEQ multiplex PCR, while the TCRdb copy is restricted to in-frame clones and leaves out a portion. Of 400,000 to 600,000 clones listed, 30% are singletons. Sequenced material: naive CD4+ T cells from blood. Receptors originate from a man between 18 and 29 years old in good health.

The chain links TRBV30 to TRBJ2-1; 7 nucleotides align to TRBD2. The CDR3 has 13 residues. V lost 5 bases, J lost 7 bases, and 8 bases stayed unmatched. Germline CDR1 and CDR2: GTSNPN and SVGIG (reference sequence). The CDR3 region is CAWRDLGRNEQFF. In nucleotides, the CDR3 is TGTGCCTGGCGGGACCTCGGGAGGAATGAGCAGTTCTTC.

The V and J genes are TRBV13 and TRBJ2-5; 11 bases agree with TRBD2. Germline V gene sequence: CDR1 PRHDT, CDR2 FYEKMQ (reference sequence). The CDR3 is made up of 18 amino acids. Unmatched junction bases numbered 14, after V lost 3 bases and J lost 5 bases. Here the CDR3 DNA reads TGTGCCAGCAGCTTGGCCCTCGGGACTAGCGGAAAGGGGGAGACCCAGTACTTC. Encoded protein: CASSLALGTSGKGETQYF.

This clone was recorded a few times. This rearrangement joins TRBV6-5 to TRBJ2-5; no firm D call. The germline V gene has CDR1 MNHEY and CDR2 SVGAGI. V lost 2 bases, J lost 1 base, and 8 bases lay in between. The CDR3 length is 14 residues. In DNA form, the CDR3 reads TGTGCCAGCAGTTACGGGCCTTTCCAAGAGACCCAGTACTTC. Its protein product is CASSYGPFQETQYF.

V gene TRBV7-9 combines with J gene TRBJ2-2, with a possible D match to TRBD2 (6 bases). CDR1 is SEHNR, CDR2 FQNEAQ, per germline (reference sequence). The CDR3 runs to 16 residues. V was cut by 5 bases and J by 2 bases, with 15 bases left in between. For the CDR3, the DNA is TGTGCCAGCAGCGCCCGCGGACTATCCAACACCGGGGAGCTGTTTTTT. It is translated as CASSARGLSNTGELFF.

This clone was recorded a few times. The chain links TRBV7-2 to TRBJ2-1, with 7 bases fitting TRBD2. CDR1 is SGHTA and CDR2 is FQGNSA in the germline V gene. The ends lost 1 base at V and 4 bases at J; junction bases unmatched: 7. The CDR3 covers 16 residues. The CDR3 protein is CASSLVVLALYNEQFF. In DNA, the CDR3 is TGTGCCAGCAGCTTAGTGGTACTAGCGTTATACAATGAGCAGTTCTTC.

The chain recombines TRBV27 with TRBJ2-7; possible D gene TRBD1, 6 bases. The V gene's germline CDR1 is MNHEY and CDR2 SMNVEV (reference sequence). V was shortened by 0 bases and J by 2 bases, with 14 bases between the two germline ends. There are 16 residues in the CDR3. The CDR3 loop reads CASSLSLGGQTYEQYF. CDR3 in DNA: TGTGCCAGCAGTTTATCTCTAGGCGGACAGACCTACGAGCAGTACTTC.

This chain joins TRBV29-1 and TRBJ1-1; 9 bases fit TRBD1. The J segment lost 3 bases and the V segment lost 6 bases, leaving 11 bases of the junction unmatched. CDR1 is SQVTM and CDR2 is ANQGSEA in the germline V gene. CDR3 length: 15 residues. CDR3 nucleotide sequence: TGCAGCGTAACCGGGACAGGGTACCTGGACACTGAAGCTTTCTTT. It translates to CSVTGTGYLDTEAFF.

This chain connects TRBV9 to TRBJ2-7; TRBD2 matches at 13 bases. V lost 4 bases and J lost 5; bases outside the gene matches: 9. This CDR3 has 16 residues. Germline V gene data show CDR1 as SGDLS and CDR2 as YYNGEE. Written as DNA, the CDR3 is TGTGCCAGCAGCCCTAGGACTAGCGGGAGAAGGGACGAGCAGTACTTC. Protein sequence: CASSPRTSGRRDEQYF.

This rearrangement joins TRBV6-6 to TRBJ1-5; D gene uncertain. The CDR3 is 12 amino acids. V gave up 2 bases and J gave up 5 bases, with 4 bases separating them. From germline, CDR1 is MNHNY and CDR2 SVGAGI (reference sequence). CDR3 sequence reads: CASSYRDQPQHF. In nucleotides, the CDR3 is TGTGCCAGCAGTTACCGAGATCAGCCCCAGCATTTT.

V gene TRBV30 combines with J gene TRBJ2-5; unclear D gene. Germline CDR1 is GTSNPN and CDR2 is SVGIG (reference sequence). Trimming shortened V by 2 bases and J by 5 bases, and 12 bases separated the two germline ends. The CDR3 is made up of 13 amino acids. CDR3 sequence: CAWSPGLSETQYF. DNA of the CDR3: TGTGCCTGGAGTCCAGGCCTGTCGGAGACCCAGTACTTC.

A single count supports this clone. The rearrangement uses TRBV5-1 and TRBJ2-1; D unresolved. The CDR3 sequence is 18 residues long. The V gene lost 2 bases and the J gene lost 2 bases, with 20 bases spanning the gap. Germline V gene lookup returns CDR1 SGHRS and CDR2 YFSETQ. CDR3 sequence reads: CASSFIDRKPYTYNEQFF. DNA of the CDR3: TGCGCCAGCAGCTTTATCGATAGGAAGCCTTATACCTACAATGAGCAGTTCTTC.

The gene calls are TRBV15 and TRBJ1-2; no definite D call. The germline V gene has CDR1 LNHNV and CDR2 YYDKDF (reference sequence). V was shortened by 1 base and J by 8 bases, with 8 bases between the two germline ends. The CDR3 contains 12 residues. Here the CDR3 DNA reads TGTGCCACCAGCAGAGTCCTCGACGGCTACACCTTC. It encodes CATSRVLDGYTF.

The sample holds a few counts of this clone. This chain links TRBV9 with TRBJ2-5; D is unclear. This CDR3 region has 13 residues. Germline CDR1 is SGDLS and CDR2 is YYNGEE. Trimming took 0 bases from V and 5 from J, leaving 8 bases between them. CDR3 coding DNA: TGTGCCAGCAGCGTAGGTAGCACGGAGACCCAGTACTTC. Its protein is CASSVGSTETQYF.

The chain has TRBV29-1 and TRBJ1-1, with D possibly matching TRBD1 (5 bases). The length of the CDR3 is 14 residues. Germline CDR1 SQVTM, CDR2 ANQGSEA. The V and J ends lost 1 base and 4 bases respectively, with 13 bases between them. The DNA for the CDR3 is TGCAGCGTTGAAGTCGGAGGCCAGGGCACTGAAGCTTTCTTT. This gives the protein CSVEVGGQGTEAFF.

V is TRBV7-2 and J is TRBJ2-3; D is ambiguous. Trimming shortened V by 0 bases and J by 4 bases, and 8 bases separated the two germline ends. The length of the CDR3 is 14 residues. CDR1 is SGHTA, CDR2 FQGNSA, per germline. CDR3 nucleotide sequence: TGTGCCAGCAGCTTAGCGTCGAAGGCAGATACGCAGTATTTT. Its protein is CASSLASKADTQYF.

The chain links TRBV2 to TRBJ2-2; no firm D call. Germline V gene data show CDR1 as SNHLY and CDR2 as FYNNEI. The CDR3 loop spans 14 amino acids. V dropped 4 bases and J dropped 6 bases, with 12 bases sitting between them. The CDR3 here is CASSVGQSSGELFF. CDR3 bases: TGTGCCAGCAGTGTCGGCCAGTCCTCCGGGGAGCTGTTTTTT.

The chain carries TRBV6-5 and TRBJ2-7, with 7 bases aligning to TRBD2. Trimming took 6 bases from V and 2 from J; bases not matched to a gene: 10. The CDR3 has 15 residues. Germline CDR1 reads MNHEY; CDR2 reads SVGAGI. CDR3 bases: TGTGCCAGCAGCCGCGGGGAGGGGAGGACCTACGAGCAGTACTTC. This gives the protein CASSRGEGRTYEQYF.

The rearrangement joins TRBV15 to TRBJ2-1; D might be TRBD1 or TRBD2, each matching 5 bases. This CDR3 has 12 residues. V lost 1 base, J lost 10 bases, and 8 bases lay in between. Germline values: CDR1 LNHNV, CDR2 YYDKDF (reference sequence). The CDR3 region has the DNA TGTGCCACCAGCAGAGGTGGGGACGAGCAGTTCTTC. This gives the protein CATSRGGDEQFF.

This clone was counted only a few times. This chain uses TRBV6-5 with TRBJ2-1; 7 bases match TRBD2. V lost 6 bases to trimming and J lost 1 base; unmatched junction nucleotides: 3. Germline CDR1 reads MNHEY; CDR2 reads SVGAGI. The CDR3 is made up of 14 amino acids. The CDR3 DNA reads TGTGCCAGCAGGGCGGGAGAGTCCTACAATGAGCAGTTCTTC. Its translation is CASRAGESYNEQFF.

This clone showed up just a few times. The chain employs TRBV15 and TRBJ2-3; D is possibly TRBD2 (6 bases). The CDR3 contains 13 residues. The ends were cut back, 3 bases at V and 5 bases at J, with 9 bases in the middle. Germline CDR1 is LNHNV and CDR2 is YYDKDF (reference sequence). The CDR3 DNA sequence: TGTGCCACCAGCAGGTGGGGGGAAGATACGCAGTATTTT. Residues: CATSRWGEDTQYF.

This chain joins TRBV25-1 and TRBJ1-3; D might be TRBD1 (6 bases). Looked up from germline, CDR1 is MGHDK and CDR2 is SYGVNS. With 6 bases removed from V and 3 bases from J, the gap between germline ends came to 9 bases. The CDR3 loop spans 13 amino acids. In nucleotides, the CDR3 is TGTGCCAGCAGGGGGACAAGTGGAAACACCATATATTTT. Amino acid sequence: CASRGTSGNTIYF.

This clone was counted between two and nine times. This sample includes further DNA sequences coding for the same CDR3. V and J are TRBV9 and TRBJ2-1, with unresolved D. CDR1 and CDR2 from the germline V gene are SGDLS and YYNGEE. The CDR3 has 15 amino acids. The ends were cut back, 0 bases at V and 0 bases at J, with 7 bases in the middle. The CDR3 loop is CASSVAGLSYNEQFF. Written as DNA, the CDR3 is TGTGCCAGCAGCGTAGCCGGCCTCTCCTACAATGAGCAGTTCTTC.

The J gene is TRBJ2-3, the V gene TRBV27; D not resolved. The CDR3 is 14 residues long. Trimming pared 6 bases from V and 2 bases from J, leaving 12 bases between. CDR1 MNHEY and CDR2 SMNVEV come from the germline V gene (reference sequence). CDR3 amino acids: CASSLDWDTDTQYF. CDR3 in DNA: TGTGCCAGCAGCTTAGACTGGGACACAGATACGCAGTATTTT.

This clone was found a few times. Additional DNA sequences in this sample encode the identical CDR3. This chain uses TRBV18 with TRBJ2-5; the D is unclear. CDR3 length: 10 residues. Trimming removed 6 bases from V and 5 bases from J, with 4 bases in between. Looked up from germline, CDR1 is KGHSH and CDR2 is LQKENI. The CDR3 here is CASSEETQYF. Written as DNA, the CDR3 is TGTGCCAGCTCGGAGGAGACCCAGTACTTC.

This rearrangement joins TRBV29-1 to TRBJ1-1; 9 bases match TRBD1. The CDR3 loop spans 12 amino acids. Germline V gives CDR1 SQVTM, CDR2 ANQGSEA. J lost 6 bases, V lost 7 bases, and 6 bases had no gene match. In DNA form, the CDR3 reads TGCAGCGCTACAGGGGGCTACCCTGAAGCTTTCTTT. Its translation is CSATGGYPEAFF.

The genes are TRBV10-2 and TRBJ2-3; maybe TRBD2 (5 bases). This CDR3 has 14 amino acids. Germline V CDR1 and CDR2: WSHSY, SAAADI. Deletions cut 0 bases from V and 2 bases from J, with 6 bases between. This CDR3 reads CASSESRATDTQYF. The CDR3 DNA is TGCGCCAGCAGTGAGTCGAGGGCCACAGATACGCAGTATTTT.

V and J are TRBV25-1 and TRBJ1-2; D possibly corresponds to TRBD1 (6 bases). Trimming stripped 8 bases from V and 0 bases from J, with 16 bases between. From germline, CDR1 is MGHDK and CDR2 SYGVNS. The CDR3 loop spans 15 amino acids. The CDR3 sequence: CASQGQLGANYGYTF. CDR3 sequence (DNA): TGTGCCAGCCAGGGGCAGTTGGGAGCTAACTATGGCTACACCTTC.

The rearrangement links TRBV15 to TRBJ2-7; tentative D call: TRBD1 (6 bases). Germline V gene sequence: CDR1 LNHNV, CDR2 YYDKDF (reference sequence). The ends were cut back, 3 bases at V and 2 bases at J, with 14 bases in the middle. The CDR3 extends over 15 amino acids. CDR3 sequence reads: CATSSQSRGPYEQYF. CDR3 sequence (DNA): TGTGCCACCAGCAGTCAGTCCAGGGGACCCTACGAGCAGTACTTC.

V is TRBV7-2 and J is TRBJ2-5, with 10 bases aligning to TRBD2. CDR3 length: 16 residues. Germline CDR1 reads SGHTA; CDR2 reads FQGNSA. V gave up 5 bases and J gave up 4 bases; unmatched junction bases: 10. CDR3 region: CASSAWGLAGAETQYF. The DNA for the CDR3 is TGTGCCAGCAGCGCCTGGGGGCTAGCGGGAGCAGAGACCCAGTACTTC.

This clone was found a few times. The genes are TRBV2 and TRBJ2-7; D call uncertain. V lost 8 bases and J lost 0, with 14 bases in between. The germline V gene has CDR1 SNHLY and CDR2 FYNNEI. The CDR3 is made up of 14 amino acids. The CDR3 DNA sequence: TGTGCCAGCTCACGACTGGCCAGCTCCTACGAGCAGTACTTC. Protein sequence: CASSRLASSYEQYF.